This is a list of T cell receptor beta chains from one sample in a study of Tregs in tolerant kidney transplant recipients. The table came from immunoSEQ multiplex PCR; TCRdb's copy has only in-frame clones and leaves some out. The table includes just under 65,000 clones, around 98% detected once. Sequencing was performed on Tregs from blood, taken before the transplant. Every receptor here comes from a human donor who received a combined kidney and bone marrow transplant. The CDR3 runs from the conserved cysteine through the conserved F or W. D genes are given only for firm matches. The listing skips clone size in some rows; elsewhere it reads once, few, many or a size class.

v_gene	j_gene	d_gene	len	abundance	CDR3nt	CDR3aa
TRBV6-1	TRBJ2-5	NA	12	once	TGTGCCAGCCAGTCTGTCGGGGAGACCCAGTACTTC	CASQSVGETQYF
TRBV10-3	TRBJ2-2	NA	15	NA	TGTGCCATCAGTGAGGGGGGCCCGGACACCGGGGAGCTGTTTTTT	CAISEGGPDTGELFF
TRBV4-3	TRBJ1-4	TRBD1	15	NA	TGCGCCAGCAGCCGGACAGGAAGTTATAATGAAAAACTGTTTTTT	CASSRTGSYNEKLFF
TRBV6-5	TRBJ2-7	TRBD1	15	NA	TGTGCCAGCAGTTACTCGAAGGGGGCCGGGCACGAGCAGTACTTC	CASSYSKGAGHEQYF
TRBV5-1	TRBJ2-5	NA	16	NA	TGCGCCAGCAGCTTGGCCTCGGCCTCCCAGGGGGAGACCCAGTACTTC	CASSLASASQGETQYF
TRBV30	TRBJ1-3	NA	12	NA	TGTGCCTGGAGTGTACAGAGAAACACCATATATTTT	CAWSVQRNTIYF
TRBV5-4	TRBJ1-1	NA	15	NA	TGTGCCAGCAGGAACGGGGGGGCGCTGAACACTGAAGCTTTCTTT	CASRNGGALNTEAFF
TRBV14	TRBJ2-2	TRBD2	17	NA	TGTGCCAGCAGCCGAACAACTAGCGGGAGAAACACCGGGGAGCTGTTTTTT	CASSRTTSGRNTGELFF
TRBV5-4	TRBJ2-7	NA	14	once	TGTGCCAGCAGCCCGATAGGGGGTTCTAAGCAGCAGTACTTC	CASSPIGGSKQQYF
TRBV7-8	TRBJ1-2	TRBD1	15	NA	TGTGCCAGCAGCTTACTGGGACAGGGGCCTTATGGCTACACCTTC	CASSLLGQGPYGYTF
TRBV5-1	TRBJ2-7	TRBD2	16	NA	TGCGCCAGCAGCGCCGGACTAGCGGGTTTCCCCTACGAGCAGTACTTC	CASSAGLAGFPYEQYF
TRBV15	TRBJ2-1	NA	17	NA	TGTGCCACCAGCAGAGCTTTAATGGGGAGCTCCTACAATGAGCAGTTCTTC	CATSRALMGSSYNEQFF
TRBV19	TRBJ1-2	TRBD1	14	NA	TGTGCCAGTAGTATAAACAGGGGATTGGTTGGCTACACCTTC	CASSINRGLVGYTF
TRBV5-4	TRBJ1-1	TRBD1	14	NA	TGTGCCAGCAGCCAGGACAGGGAGAACACTGAAGCTTTCTTT	CASSQDRENTEAFF
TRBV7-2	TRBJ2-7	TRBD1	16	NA	TGTGCCAGCAGCCGTGCCCGGGGACAGGTCTCCTACGAGCAGTACTTC	CASSRARGQVSYEQYF
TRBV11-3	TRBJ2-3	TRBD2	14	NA	TGTGCCAGCAGCCGATCCCACCCTAGCGGGAGGCAGTATTTT	CASSRSHPSGRQYF
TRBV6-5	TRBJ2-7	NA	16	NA	TGTGCCAGCAGTTCCTACAGGGGAGGTTCGACTTACGAGCAGTACTTC	CASSSYRGGSTYEQYF
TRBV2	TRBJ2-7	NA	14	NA	TGTGCCAGCATCGGCGACAGGCAGACCTACGAGCAGTACTTC	CASIGDRQTYEQYF
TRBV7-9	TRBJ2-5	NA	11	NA	TGTGCCAGCAGCTCTCAAGAGACCCAGTACTTC	CASSSQETQYF
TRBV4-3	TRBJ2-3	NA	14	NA	TGCGCCAGCAGCAGGGTAGGGAGAGGAGATACGCAGTATTTT	CASSRVGRGDTQYF
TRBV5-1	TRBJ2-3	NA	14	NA	TGCGCCAGCAGCTTCCGACAGGAGGTAGATACGCAGTATTTT	CASSFRQEVDTQYF
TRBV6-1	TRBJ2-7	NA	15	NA	TGTGCCAGCAGTGTAGGGCATCGGAGGTCCTACGAGCAGTACTTC	CASSVGHRRSYEQYF
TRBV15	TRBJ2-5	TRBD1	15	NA	TGTGCCACCAGCAGAGAGCAGGGGGCAGGGGAGACCCAGTACTTC	CATSREQGAGETQYF
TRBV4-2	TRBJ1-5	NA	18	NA	TGTGCCAGCAGCCACTCCCTGCGGGGGGACGATAGCAATCAGCCCCAGCATTTT	CASSHSLRGDDSNQPQHF
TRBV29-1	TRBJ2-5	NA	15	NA	TGCAGCGCGGGCCTGGCGTCGCGGGCTCAAGAGACCCAGTACTTC	CSAGLASRAQETQYF
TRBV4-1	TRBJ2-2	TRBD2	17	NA	TGCGCCAGCAGCCATCCGGGACTAGCTAGCGACACCGGGGAGCTGTTTTTT	CASSHPGLASDTGELFF
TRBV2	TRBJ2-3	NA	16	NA	TGTGCCAGCAGTGAAGTATCGGGGGTCAAAACAGATACGCAGTATTTT	CASSEVSGVKTDTQYF
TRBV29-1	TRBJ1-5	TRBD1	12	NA	TGCAGCGCAGGGGGATCCAATCAGCCCCAGCATTTT	CSAGGSNQPQHF
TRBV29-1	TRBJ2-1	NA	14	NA	TGCAGCGTTGTCCCGGCTAGCTCCTACAATGAGCAGTTCTTC	CSVVPASSYNEQFF
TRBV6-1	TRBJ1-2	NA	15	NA	TGTGCCAGCAGTGGAACGAGCACGGGAAACTATGGCTACACCTTC	CASSGTSTGNYGYTF
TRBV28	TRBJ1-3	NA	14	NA	TGTGCCAGCTGCTCGCGGGGCTCTGGAAACACCATATATTTT	CASCSRGSGNTIYF
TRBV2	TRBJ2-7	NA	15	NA	TGTGCCAGCAGTGTTGGCGGCCTTGTGGCCTACGAGCAGTACTTC	CASSVGGLVAYEQYF
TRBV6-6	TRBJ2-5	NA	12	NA	TGTGCCAGCGGGGGGGCCGAGGAGACCCAGTACTTC	CASGGAEETQYF
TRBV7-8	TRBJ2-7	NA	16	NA	TGTGCCAGCAGCTTAGCGCTAGCTGTATCCCCCTACGAGCAGTACTTC	CASSLALAVSPYEQYF